Below, 24 T cell receptor beta chains from the same sample are listed, as sequenced in a study of cytotoxic CD8 clonotypes in ibrutinib-treated CLL. Clones were sequenced by immunoSEQ multiplex PCR, and TCRdb holds only the in-frame ones, with some missing. The data show more than 10,000 clones, with 81% seen just once and approximately 22% held by the top ten. Sequenced material: PBMCs, taken at disease progression, from a patient treated with ibrutinib. These receptors were taken from a human donor with chronic lymphocytic leukemia.

The CDR3 spells CASSLRAYNEQFF. Here the CDR3 DNA reads TGTGCCAGCAGCTTGCGCGCCTACAATGAGCAGTTCTTC. The rearrangement uses TRBV7-9 and TRBJ2-1; D gene unclear. This CDR3 contains 13 residues. In germline, CDR1 is SEHNR, CDR2 FQNEAQ (reference sequence). Trimming stripped 3 bases from V and 2 bases from J, with 5 bases between.

This chain connects TRBV5-1 to TRBJ1-2; TRBD1 matches at 8 bases. The V gene's germline CDR1 is SGHRS and CDR2 YFSETQ. CDR3 length equals 14 residues. V shed 4 bases, J shed 6 bases, and the junction held 8 bases outside the gene matches. CDR3 region: CASSPPGTGHGYTF. CDR3 coding DNA: TGCGCCAGCAGCCCGCCCGGGACAGGCCATGGCTACACCTTC.

The V and J genes are TRBV5-1 and TRBJ1-3, with D possibly being TRBD1 (6 bases). V dropped 2 bases and J dropped 3 bases, with 12 bases sitting between them. This CDR3 spans 15 amino acids. CDR1 and CDR2 (germline): SGHRS, YFSETQ. CDR3 loop: CASSFGGASGNTIYF. The CDR3 region has the DNA TGCGCCAGCAGCTTTGGGGGGGCAAGTGGAAACACCATATATTTT.

Here the CDR3 DNA reads TGTGCCAGTAGTATTAGCACCCCTGGGGAGACCCAGTACTTC. This gives the protein CASSISTPGETQYF. The V and J genes are TRBV19 and TRBJ2-5; the D is unclear. This CDR3 contains 14 residues. Germline CDR1 reads LNHDA; CDR2 reads SQIVND (reference sequence). The germline V and J ends were trimmed by 3 bases and 5 bases, with 13 bases remaining between them.

This clone has just a few counts. The chain couples TRBV19 to TRBJ1-1; no clear D. From germline, CDR1 is LNHDA and CDR2 SQIVND (reference sequence). V was shortened by 8 bases and J by 1 base, with 14 bases between the two germline ends. The CDR3 runs to 14 residues. The CDR3 here is CASSFGKANTEAFF. The CDR3, as DNA: TGTGCCAGTTCTTTCGGTAAGGCGAACACTGAAGCTTTCTTT. The full variable domain, completed using reference TRBV19 and TRBJ1-1, is DGGITQSPKYLFRKEGQNVTLSCEQNLNHDAMYWYRQDPGQGLRLIYYSQIVNDFQKGDIAEGYSVSREKKESFPLTVTSAQKNPTAFYLCASSFGKANTEAFFGQGTRLTVV.

The chain is built from TRBV20-1 and TRBJ1-5; no clear D gene. V lost 1 base, J lost 7 bases, and 5 bases lay in between. This CDR3 has 11 residues. CDR1 is DFQATT and CDR2 is SNEGSKA in the germline V gene (reference sequence). The CDR3 DNA follows: TGCAGTGCTAGAGGAGGCCAGCCCCAGCATTTT. It is translated as CSARGGQPQHF.

This clone has just one count. This chain uses TRBV27 with TRBJ1-2; tentative D call: TRBD1 (6 bases). V dropped 9 bases and J dropped 1 base, with 18 bases sitting between them. Germline CDR1 is MNHEY and CDR2 is SMNVEV (reference sequence). The CDR3 covers 15 residues. CDR3 sequence reads: CASLPLDSRNYGYTF. In DNA form, the CDR3 reads TGTGCCAGTCTACCCCTGGACAGCCGTAACTATGGCTACACCTTC.

This clone was counted a single time. The chain uses TRBV19 and TRBJ1-5, with TRBD1 identical over 11 bases. CDR1 and CDR2 from the germline V gene are LNHDA and SQIVND (reference sequence). This CDR3 has 15 amino acids. Trimming cost V 3 bases and J 7 bases; bases outside gene matches: 5. The CDR3 DNA sequence: TGTGCCAGTAGTATCAGGAGGGACAGGGGGCAGCCCCAGCATTTT. Its protein is CASSIRRDRGQPQHF.

J is TRBJ2-5 and V is TRBV9; 12 bases are a match to TRBD2. The length of the CDR3 is 16 residues. The germline gives CDR1 SGDLS, CDR2 YYNGEE. V shed 0 bases, J shed 2 bases, and the junction held 2 bases outside the gene matches. The CDR3 DNA reads TGTGCCAGCAGCGTAGGGCTAGCGGGAGGGCAAGAGACCCAGTACTTC. Protein: CASSVGLAGGQETQYF. The full variable domain, with the rest looked up from reference TRBV9 and TRBJ2-5, is DSGVTQTPKHLITATGQRVTLRCSPRSGDLSVYWYQQSLDQGLQFLIQYYNGEERAKGNILERFSAQQFPDLHSELNLSSLELGDSALYFCASSVGLAGGQETQYFGPGTRLLVL.

The V call is TRBV27, the J call TRBJ2-1; D ambiguous. Germline values: CDR1 MNHEY, CDR2 SMNVEV (reference sequence). The CDR3 sequence is 15 residues long. V lost 2 bases and J lost 5, with 13 bases in between. Here the CDR3 reads CASSLSYTPHNEQFF. CDR3 in DNA: TGTGCCAGCAGTTTAAGTTACACCCCCCACAATGAGCAGTTCTTC.

The chain recombines TRBV7-9 with TRBJ1-2; TRBD1 is a possible D gene (5 bases). The CDR3 spans 15 residues. The germline V gene encodes CDR1 SEHNR and CDR2 FQNEAQ (reference sequence). Trimming cost V 5 bases and J 4 bases, with 17 bases left between them. CDR3 region: CASSPMGSGPYGYTF. The CDR3 nucleotides read TGTGCCAGCAGCCCTATGGGGTCGGGGCCCTATGGCTACACCTTC.

The rearrangement uses TRBV19 and TRBJ1-2; D ambiguous. Deletions cut 2 bases from V and 2 bases from J, with 9 bases between. The length of the CDR3 is 14 residues. The germline CDR1 and CDR2 sequences are LNHDA and SQIVND (reference sequence). CDR3 bases: TGTGCCAGTAGTATACAGGTGACAAACTATGGCTACACCTTC. Translation: CASSIQVTNYGYTF. Full variable domain (rest looked up from reference TRBV19 and TRBJ1-2): DGGITQSPKYLFRKEGQNVTLSCEQNLNHDAMYWYRQDPGQGLRLIYYSQIVNDFQKGDIAEGYSVSREKKESFPLTVTSAQKNPTAFYLCASSIQVTNYGYTFGSGTRLTVV.

The J gene is TRBJ2-3, the V gene TRBV6-5; 10 bases match TRBD1. There are 15 residues in the CDR3. CDR1 and CDR2 (germline): MNHEY, SVGAGI. Trimming cost V 4 bases and J 3 bases; bases outside gene matches: 4. The CDR3 spells CASSSRGQGTDTQYF. The CDR3 DNA reads TGTGCCAGCAGTTCGAGGGGACAGGGGACAGATACGCAGTATTTT.

This clone was observed a few times. The chain joins TRBV28 to TRBJ2-1; 9 bases fit TRBD2. The V gene's germline CDR1 is MDHEN and CDR2 SYDVKM. The ends lost 4 bases at V and 6 bases at J; junction bases unmatched: 16. The CDR3 spans 18 residues. Written as DNA, the CDR3 is TGTGCCAGCAGTTCCTTAGGAAGTTCTAGCGGGGTTTTCAATGAGCAGTTCTTC. Translation gives CASSSLGSSSGVFNEQFF.

The chain combines TRBV7-9 with TRBJ1-1; D unresolved. This CDR3 is built from 14 residues. Germline V CDR1 and CDR2: SEHNR, FQNEAQ (reference sequence). V shed 0 bases and J shed 8 bases, with 13 bases lying between them. CDR3 sequence reads: CASSLAGRSKEAFF. In DNA form, the CDR3 reads TGTGCCAGCAGCTTAGCGGGCCGCTCAAAGGAAGCTTTCTTT. The whole variable domain, remainder taken from reference TRBV7-9 and TRBJ1-1, is DTGVSQNPRHKITKRGQNVTFRCDPISEHNRLYWYRQTLGQGPEFLTYFQNEAQLEKSRLLSDRFSAERPKGSFSTLEIQRTEQGDSAMYLCASSLAGRSKEAFFGQGTRLTVV.

The chain recombines TRBV19 with TRBJ2-7; D gene ambiguous. The germline V gene has CDR1 LNHDA and CDR2 SQIVND (reference sequence). V dropped 3 bases and J dropped 2 bases, with 11 bases sitting between them. This CDR3 contains 14 residues. The CDR3 DNA follows: TGTGCCAGTAGTATCTCTGACGATACCTACGAGCAGTACTTC. Encoded protein: CASSISDDTYEQYF.

V gene TRBV5-1 combines with J gene TRBJ2-7; D perhaps matches TRBD2 (5 bases). V lost 0 bases and J 6 bases, leaving 16 bases between the germline ends. The CDR3 has 15 amino acids. Germline CDR1 reads SGHRS; CDR2 reads YFSETQ. CDR3 region: CASSLGGSAPSEQYF. CDR3 DNA sequence: TGCGCCAGCAGCTTGGGTGGTAGCGCGCCCTCCGAGCAGTACTTC.

The gene calls are TRBV7-9 and TRBJ1-5; 7 bases align to TRBD1. The germline gives CDR1 SEHNR, CDR2 FQNEAQ (reference sequence). V was clipped by 5 bases and J by 5 bases; unmatched bases: 3. The CDR3 is made up of 13 amino acids. The CDR3 spells CASSRGQYQPQHF. As DNA, the CDR3 is TGTGCCAGCAGCCGGGGACAGTATCAGCCCCAGCATTTT.

CDR3 loop: CASRGTSADYEQYF. DNA for the CDR3: TGTGCCAGTAGGGGGACTAGCGCCGACTACGAGCAGTACTTC. The rearrangement links TRBV19 to TRBJ2-7, with 10 bases fitting TRBD2. Germline lookup yields CDR1 LNHDA and CDR2 SQIVND (reference sequence). The CDR3 length is 14 residues. J gave up 3 bases and V 6 bases, and 5 bases lay outside the gene matches.

The chain recombines TRBV9 with TRBJ1-4, with D perhaps matching TRBD1 (6 bases). Trimming stripped 6 bases from V and 5 bases from J, with 17 bases between. The germline V gene has CDR1 SGDLS and CDR2 YYNGEE. CDR3 size: 15 residues. As DNA, the CDR3 is TGTGCCAGCAAAGAGGGGGAGCTGGAGAATGAAAAACTGTTTTTT. Its translation is CASKEGELENEKLFF.

The chain carries TRBV7-8 and TRBJ2-5; 7 bases line up with TRBD2. Trimming removed 1 base from V and 4 bases from J; junction bases left unmatched: 6. CDR1 is SGHVS and CDR2 is FQNEAQ in the germline V gene. CDR3 length: 15 amino acids. This CDR3 is CASSLGIGRGETQYF. CDR3 DNA sequence: TGTGCCAGCAGCTTAGGCATAGGGAGGGGAGAGACCCAGTACTTC.

The genes are TRBV19 and TRBJ2-7; 8 bases match TRBD2. This CDR3 has 14 residues. Germline values: CDR1 LNHDA, CDR2 SQIVND (reference sequence). V gave up 0 bases and J gave up 6 bases; unmatched junction bases: 4. In nucleotides, the CDR3 is TGTGCCAGTAGTATAGAATTCGCGGGAGGCGAGCAGTACTTC. It specifies CASSIEFAGGEQYF.

The chain employs TRBV6-1 and TRBJ2-7; 10 bases agree with TRBD2. The germline V gene has CDR1 MNHNS and CDR2 SASEGT. The CDR3 is 15 residues long. The trim removed 8 bases at V and 4 bases at J, leaving 11 bases unmatched. The CDR3 sequence is CASFRGLAGEYEQYF. CDR3 nucleotides: TGTGCCAGCTTCAGGGGGCTAGCGGGAGAGTACGAGCAGTACTTC.

V is TRBV6-1 and J is TRBJ2-7; 8 positions agree with TRBD1. V lost 4 bases to trimming and J lost 7 bases; unmatched junction nucleotides: 9. The V gene's germline CDR1 is MNHNS and CDR2 SASEGT. The CDR3 contains 14 residues. The CDR3 DNA reads TGTGCCAGCAGTGTAGCCGGGACAGGTGATGAGCAGTACTTC. This sequence encodes CASSVAGTGDEQYF.